Detailed here is one T cell receptor (beta chain). Its target is unknown. Using immunoSEQ multiplex PCR, the repertoire was profiled, and TCRdb retains in-frame clones only, with some absent. The sample has 55,000 to 85,000 clones; roughly 90% are singletons. This entry belongs to a study of chemoradiotherapy in HPV16-positive cancers. Overall study results and limits: The functional HPV-specific definition rests on just two HPV16-positive patients. During treatment, candidate HPV-specific clones and E7-related motifs expanded in tumor.

Repeated repertoire sampling spanned the course of chemoradiotherapy. CDR3 size: 16 residues. V shed 3 bases and J 9 bases; nucleotides not matched to a gene: 10. CDR1 and CDR2 from the germline V gene are SGHRS and YFSETQ. The sequenced sample was blood, obtained from a patient who underwent chemoradiotherapy. The TCR originated in a human donor with HPV-associated anogenital cancer. The chain carries TRBV5-1 and TRBJ1-6; 9 bases match TRBD1. CDR3 sequence reads: CASSSGDRDYGSPLHF. The DNA for the CDR3 is TGCGCCAGCAGCTCGGGGGACAGGGATTACGGTTCACCCCTCCACTTT.